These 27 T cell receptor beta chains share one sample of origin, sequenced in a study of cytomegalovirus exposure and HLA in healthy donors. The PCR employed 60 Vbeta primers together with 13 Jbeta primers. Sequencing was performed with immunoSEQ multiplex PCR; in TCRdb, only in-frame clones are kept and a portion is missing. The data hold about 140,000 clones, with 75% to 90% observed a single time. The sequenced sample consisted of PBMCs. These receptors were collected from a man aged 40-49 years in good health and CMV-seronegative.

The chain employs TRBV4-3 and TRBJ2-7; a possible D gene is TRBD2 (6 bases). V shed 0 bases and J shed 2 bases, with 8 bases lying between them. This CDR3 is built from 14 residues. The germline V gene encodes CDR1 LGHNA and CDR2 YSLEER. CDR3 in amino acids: CASSQDAGPYEQYF. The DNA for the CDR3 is TGCGCCAGCAGCCAAGACGCGGGACCCTACGAGCAGTACTTC.

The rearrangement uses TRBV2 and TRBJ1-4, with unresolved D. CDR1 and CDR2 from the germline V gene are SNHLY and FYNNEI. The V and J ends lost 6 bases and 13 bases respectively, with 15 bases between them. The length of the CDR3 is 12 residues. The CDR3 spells CASRETEGGLFF. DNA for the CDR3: TGTGCCAGCAGGGAGACTGAAGGTGGACTGTTTTTT.

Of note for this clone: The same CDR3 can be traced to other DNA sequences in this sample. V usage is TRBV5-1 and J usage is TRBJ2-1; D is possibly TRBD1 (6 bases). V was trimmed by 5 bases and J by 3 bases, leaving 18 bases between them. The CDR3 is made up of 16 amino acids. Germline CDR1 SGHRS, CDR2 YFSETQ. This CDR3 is CASSLKRDKLYNEQFF. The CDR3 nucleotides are TGCGCCAGCAGTTTAAAAAGGGACAAACTCTACAATGAGCAGTTCTTC.

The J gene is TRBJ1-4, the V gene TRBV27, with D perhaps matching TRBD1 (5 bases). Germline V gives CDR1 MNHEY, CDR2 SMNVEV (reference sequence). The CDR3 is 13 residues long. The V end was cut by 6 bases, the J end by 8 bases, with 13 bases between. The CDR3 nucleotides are TGTGCCAGCAGGGGCTTGTGGGGCGAAAAACTGTTTTTT. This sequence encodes CASRGLWGEKLFF.

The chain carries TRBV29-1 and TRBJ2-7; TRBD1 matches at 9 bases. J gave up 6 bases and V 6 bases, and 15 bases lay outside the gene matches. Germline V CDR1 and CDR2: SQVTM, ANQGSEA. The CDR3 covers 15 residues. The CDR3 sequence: CSVATGTGTWGEQYF. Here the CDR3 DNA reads TGCAGCGTGGCCACCGGGACAGGGACCTGGGGCGAGCAGTACTTC.

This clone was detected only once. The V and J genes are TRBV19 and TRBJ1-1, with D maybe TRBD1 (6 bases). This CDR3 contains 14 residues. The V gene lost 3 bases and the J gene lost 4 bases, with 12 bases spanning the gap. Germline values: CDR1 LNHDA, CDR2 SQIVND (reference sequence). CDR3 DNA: TGTGCCAGTAGTATCGGGAGGGGGGGCACTGAAGCTTTCTTT. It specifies CASSIGRGGTEAFF.

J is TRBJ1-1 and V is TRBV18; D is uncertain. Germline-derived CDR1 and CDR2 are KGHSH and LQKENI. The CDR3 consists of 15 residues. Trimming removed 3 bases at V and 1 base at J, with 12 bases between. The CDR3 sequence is CASSPYGGKNTEAFF. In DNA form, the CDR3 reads TGTGCCAGCTCACCGTATGGCGGGAAGAACACTGAAGCTTTCTTT. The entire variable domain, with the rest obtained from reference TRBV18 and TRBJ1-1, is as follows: NAGVMQNPRHLVRRRGQEARLRCSPMKGHSHVYWYRQLPEEGLKFMVYLQKENIIDESGMPKERFSAEFPKEGPSILRIQQVVRGDSAAYFCASSPYGGKNTEAFFGQGTRLTVV.

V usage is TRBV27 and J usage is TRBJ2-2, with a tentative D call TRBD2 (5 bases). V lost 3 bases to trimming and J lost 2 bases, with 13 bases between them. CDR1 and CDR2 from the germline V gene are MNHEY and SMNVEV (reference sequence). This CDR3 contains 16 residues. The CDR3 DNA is TGTGCCAGCAGTTTTGGTAGGACTTTAAACACCGGGGAGCTGTTTTTT. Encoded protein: CASSFGRTLNTGELFF.

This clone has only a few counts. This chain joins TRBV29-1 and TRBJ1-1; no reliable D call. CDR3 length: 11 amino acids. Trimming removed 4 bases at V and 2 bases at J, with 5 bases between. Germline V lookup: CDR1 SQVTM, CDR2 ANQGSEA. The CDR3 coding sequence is TGCAGCGTTGGGCAAAACACTGAAGCTTTCTTT. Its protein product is CSVGQNTEAFF.

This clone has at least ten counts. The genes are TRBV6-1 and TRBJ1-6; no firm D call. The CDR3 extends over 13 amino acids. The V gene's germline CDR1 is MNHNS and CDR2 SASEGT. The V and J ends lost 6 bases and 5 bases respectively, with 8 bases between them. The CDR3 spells CASRREHNSPLHF. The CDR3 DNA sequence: TGTGCCAGCAGGCGGGAGCATAATTCACCCCTCCACTTT.

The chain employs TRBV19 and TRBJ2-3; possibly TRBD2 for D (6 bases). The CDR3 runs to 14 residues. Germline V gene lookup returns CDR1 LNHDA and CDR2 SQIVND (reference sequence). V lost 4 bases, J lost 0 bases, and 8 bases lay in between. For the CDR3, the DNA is TGTGCCAGTAGTAAGGGACTTAGCACAGATACGCAGTATTTT. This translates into CASSKGLSTDTQYF.

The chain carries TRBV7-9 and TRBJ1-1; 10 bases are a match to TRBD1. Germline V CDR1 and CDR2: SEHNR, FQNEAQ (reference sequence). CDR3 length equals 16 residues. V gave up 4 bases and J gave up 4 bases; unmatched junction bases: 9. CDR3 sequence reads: CASSYDRGQVATEAFF. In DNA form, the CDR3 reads TGTGCCAGCAGCTACGACAGGGGGCAAGTGGCCACTGAAGCTTTCTTT.

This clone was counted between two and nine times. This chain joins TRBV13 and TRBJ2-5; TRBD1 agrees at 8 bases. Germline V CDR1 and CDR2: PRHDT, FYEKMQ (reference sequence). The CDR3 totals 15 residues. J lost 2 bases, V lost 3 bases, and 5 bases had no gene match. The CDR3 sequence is CASSFRTGSQETQYF. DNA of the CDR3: TGTGCCAGCAGCTTCAGGACAGGGAGTCAAGAGACCCAGTACTTC.

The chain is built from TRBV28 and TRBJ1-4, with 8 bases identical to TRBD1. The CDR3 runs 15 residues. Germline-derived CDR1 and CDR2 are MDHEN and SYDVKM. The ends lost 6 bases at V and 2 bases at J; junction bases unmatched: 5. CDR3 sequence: CASSLGQGTNEKLFF. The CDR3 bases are TGTGCCAGCAGCCTTGGACAGGGCACTAATGAAAAACTGTTTTTT.

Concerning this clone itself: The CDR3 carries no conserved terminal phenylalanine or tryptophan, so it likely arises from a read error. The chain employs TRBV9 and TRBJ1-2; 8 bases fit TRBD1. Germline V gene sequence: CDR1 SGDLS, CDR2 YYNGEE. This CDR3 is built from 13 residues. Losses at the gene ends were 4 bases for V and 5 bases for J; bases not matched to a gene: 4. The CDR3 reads CASSPRQGYGYTL. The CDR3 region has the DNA TGTGCCAGCAGCCCCCGACAGGGGTATGGCTACACCCTC.

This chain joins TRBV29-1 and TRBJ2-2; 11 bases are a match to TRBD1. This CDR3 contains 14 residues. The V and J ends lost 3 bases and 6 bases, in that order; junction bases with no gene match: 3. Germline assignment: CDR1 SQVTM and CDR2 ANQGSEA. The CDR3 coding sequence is TGCAGCGTTGACACGGGACAGGGGGCCGGGGAGCTGTTTTTT. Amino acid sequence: CSVDTGQGAGELFF.

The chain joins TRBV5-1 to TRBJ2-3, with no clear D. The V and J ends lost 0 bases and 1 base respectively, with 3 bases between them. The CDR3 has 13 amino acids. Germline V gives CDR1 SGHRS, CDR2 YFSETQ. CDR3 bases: TGCGCCAGCAGCTTGGGGCGCACAGATACGCAGTATTTT. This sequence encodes CASSLGRTDTQYF.

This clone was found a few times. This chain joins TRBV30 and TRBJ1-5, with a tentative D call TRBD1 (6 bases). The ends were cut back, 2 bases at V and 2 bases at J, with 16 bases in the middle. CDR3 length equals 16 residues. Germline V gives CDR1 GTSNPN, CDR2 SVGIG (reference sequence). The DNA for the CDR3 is TGTGCCTGGAGTCTTGCAGAACAGGGACGCAATCAGCCCCAGCATTTT. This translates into CAWSLAEQGRNQPQHF.

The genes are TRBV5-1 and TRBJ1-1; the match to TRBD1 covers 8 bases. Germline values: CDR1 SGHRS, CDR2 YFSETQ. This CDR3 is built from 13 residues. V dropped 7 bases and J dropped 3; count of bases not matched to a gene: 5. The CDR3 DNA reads TGCGCCAGCCCCCAGGGGGCCGACACTGAAGCTTTCTTT. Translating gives CASPQGADTEAFF.

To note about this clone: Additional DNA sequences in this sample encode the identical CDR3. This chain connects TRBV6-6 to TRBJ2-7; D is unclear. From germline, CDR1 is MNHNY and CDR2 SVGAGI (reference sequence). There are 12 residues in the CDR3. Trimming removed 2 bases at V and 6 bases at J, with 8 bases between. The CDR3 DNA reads TGTGCCAGCAGTTACGGGCTTGGCGAGCAGTACTTC. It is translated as CASSYGLGEQYF.

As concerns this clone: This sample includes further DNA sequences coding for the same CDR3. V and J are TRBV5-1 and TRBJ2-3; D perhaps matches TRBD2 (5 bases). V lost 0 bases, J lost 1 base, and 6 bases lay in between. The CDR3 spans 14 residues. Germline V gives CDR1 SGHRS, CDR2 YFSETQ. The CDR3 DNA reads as TGCGCCAGCAGCTTGGGGGGAGGCACAGATACGCAGTATTTT. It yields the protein CASSLGGGTDTQYF.

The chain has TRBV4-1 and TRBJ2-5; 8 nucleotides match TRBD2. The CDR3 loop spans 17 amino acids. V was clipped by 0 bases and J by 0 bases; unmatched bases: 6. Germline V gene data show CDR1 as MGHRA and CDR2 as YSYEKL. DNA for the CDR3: TGCGCCAGCAGCCAAGATGGCGGGGGGTCGTACCAAGAGACCCAGTACTTC. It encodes CASSQDGGGSYQETQYF.

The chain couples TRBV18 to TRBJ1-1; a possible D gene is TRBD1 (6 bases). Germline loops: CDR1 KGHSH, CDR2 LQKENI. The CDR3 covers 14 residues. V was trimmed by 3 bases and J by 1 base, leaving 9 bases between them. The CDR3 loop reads CASSPLDRNTEAFF. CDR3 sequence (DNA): TGTGCCAGCTCACCTCTGGACAGGAACACTGAAGCTTTCTTT. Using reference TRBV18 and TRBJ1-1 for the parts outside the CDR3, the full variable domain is NAGVMQNPRHLVRRRGQEARLRCSPMKGHSHVYWYRQLPEEGLKFMVYLQKENIIDESGMPKERFSAEFPKEGPSILRIQQVVRGDSAAYFCASSPLDRNTEAFFGQGTRLTVV.

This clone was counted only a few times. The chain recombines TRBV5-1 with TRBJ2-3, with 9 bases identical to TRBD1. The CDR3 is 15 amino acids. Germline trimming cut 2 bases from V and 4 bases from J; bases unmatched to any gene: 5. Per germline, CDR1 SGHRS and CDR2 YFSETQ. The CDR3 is CASSLTGQGSDTQYF. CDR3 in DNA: TGCGCCAGCAGCTTAACGGGACAGGGATCAGATACGCAGTATTTT.

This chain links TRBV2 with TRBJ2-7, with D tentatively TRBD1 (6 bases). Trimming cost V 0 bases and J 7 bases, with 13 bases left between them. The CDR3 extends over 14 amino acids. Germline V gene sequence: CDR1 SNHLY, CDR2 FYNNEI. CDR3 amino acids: CASSEARGRGEQYF. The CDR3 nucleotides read TGTGCCAGCAGTGAAGCCCGAGGAAGGGGGGAGCAGTACTTC.

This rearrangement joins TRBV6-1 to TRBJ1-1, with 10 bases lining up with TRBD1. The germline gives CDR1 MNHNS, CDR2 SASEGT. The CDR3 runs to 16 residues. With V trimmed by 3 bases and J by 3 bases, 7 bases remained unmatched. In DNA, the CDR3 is TGTGCCAGCAGTGAGCGACAGGGGGCCTTCTACACTGAAGCTTTCTTT. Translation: CASSERQGAFYTEAFF.

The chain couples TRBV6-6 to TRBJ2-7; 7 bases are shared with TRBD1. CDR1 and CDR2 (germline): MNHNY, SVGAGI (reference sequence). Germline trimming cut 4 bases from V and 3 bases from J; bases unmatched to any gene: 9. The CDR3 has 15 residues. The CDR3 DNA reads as TGTGCCAGCAGTTTCGGCCGGGACAGATACTACGAGCAGTACTTC. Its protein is CASSFGRDRYYEQYF.